These 6 T cell receptor beta chains were all obtained from the same sample, sequenced in a study of T-cell reconstitution after alpha-beta-depleted transplantation in children. During its preparation, the TCRbeta library received unique molecular identifiers. TCRdb re-derived calls from the PCR reads in MiXCR, one entry per CDR3 protein. The sample consists of approximately 430,000 distinct CDR3 sequences, 15% to 20% of them appearing once. The sample in question was PBMCs, mostly from graft donor cells, obtained 360 days after TCRalphabeta/CD19-depleted stem cell transplant. The receptor set was obtained from a boy younger than two who had a stem cell transplant for Wiskott-Aldrich syndrome, so the T cells may come from the graft donor.

V usage is TRBV4-3 and J usage is TRBJ1-4; D call uncertain. V was cut by 4 bases and J by 4 bases, with 16 bases left in between. The CDR3 is 16 amino acids. Germline CDR1 reads LGHNA; CDR2 reads YSLEER. CDR3: CASSRDLWYGNEKLFF. DNA for the CDR3: TGCGCCAGCAGCCGAGACCTGTGGTATGGTAATGAAAAACTGTTTTTT.

Here the CDR3 DNA reads TGCAGTGCTCAAAACATTCAAAACAGGGAAGATACGCAGTATTTT. It codes for CSAQNIQNREDTQYF. The V call is TRBV20-1, the J call TRBJ2-3, with D perhaps TRBD1 (6 bases). CDR1 is DFQATT and CDR2 is SNEGSKA in the germline V gene (reference sequence). Trimming shortened V by 5 bases and J by 5 bases, and 20 bases separated the two germline ends. This CDR3 is 15 amino acids long.

The rearrangement joins TRBV19 to TRBJ2-1, with TRBD2 as a possible D gene (5 bases). The V gene lost 3 bases and the J gene lost 4 bases, with 7 bases spanning the gap. The CDR3 has 13 amino acids. Germline V gene sequence: CDR1 LNHDA, CDR2 SQIVND (reference sequence). The chain's CDR3 is CASSIRGYNEQFF. CDR3 DNA sequence: TGTGCCAGTAGTATCCGGGGTTACAATGAGCAGTTCTTC.

This clonotype was observed a handful of times. This chain connects TRBV14 to TRBJ2-1; tentatively, D is TRBD2 (5 bases). Looked up from germline, CDR1 is SGHDN and CDR2 is FVKESK. The CDR3 spans 16 residues. Trimming removed 1 base at V and 3 bases at J, with 13 bases between. The CDR3 reads CASSQAVGRYYNEQFF. In nucleotides, the CDR3 is TGTGCCAGCAGCCAAGCGGTGGGGAGATACTACAATGAGCAGTTCTTC.

CDR3 sequence reads: CASSRQLVTDTQYF. CDR3 DNA sequence: TGCGCCAGCAGCCGACAGCTCGTCACAGATACGCAGTATTTT. This chain links TRBV5-1 with TRBJ2-3, with D perhaps TRBD1 (5 bases). Trimming removed 4 bases from V and 2 bases from J, with 11 bases in between. CDR1 is SGHRS and CDR2 is YFSETQ in the germline V gene. This CDR3 is 14 amino acids long. The full variable domain, with the rest looked up from reference TRBV5-1 and TRBJ2-3, is KAGVTQTPRYLIKTRGQQVTLSCSPISGHRSVSWYQQTPGQGLQFLFEYFSETQRNKGNFPGRFSGRQFSNSRSEMNVSTLELGDSALYLCASSRQLVTDTQYFGPGTRLTVL.

This chain joins TRBV30 and TRBJ1-1; D is unresolved. Trimming removed 0 bases at V and 10 bases at J, with 12 bases between. This CDR3 has 12 amino acids. Germline V lookup: CDR1 GTSNPN, CDR2 SVGIG (reference sequence). The CDR3 region is CAWSVRPLTAFF. CDR3 bases: TGTGCCTGGAGTGTACGACCCCTGACAGCTTTCTTT.